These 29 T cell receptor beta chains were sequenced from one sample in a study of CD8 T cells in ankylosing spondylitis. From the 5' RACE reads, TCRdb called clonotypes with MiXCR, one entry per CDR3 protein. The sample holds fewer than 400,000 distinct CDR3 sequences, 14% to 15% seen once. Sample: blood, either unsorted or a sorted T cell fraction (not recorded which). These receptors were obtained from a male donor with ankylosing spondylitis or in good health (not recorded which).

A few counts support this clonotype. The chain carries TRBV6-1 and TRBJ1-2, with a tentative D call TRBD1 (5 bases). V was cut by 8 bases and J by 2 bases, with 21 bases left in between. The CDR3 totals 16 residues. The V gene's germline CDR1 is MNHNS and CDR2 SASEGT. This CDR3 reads CASSLGQGWSNYGYTF. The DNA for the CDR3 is TGTGCCAGCTCCTTGGGGCAGGGATGGTCCAACTATGGCTACACCTTC.

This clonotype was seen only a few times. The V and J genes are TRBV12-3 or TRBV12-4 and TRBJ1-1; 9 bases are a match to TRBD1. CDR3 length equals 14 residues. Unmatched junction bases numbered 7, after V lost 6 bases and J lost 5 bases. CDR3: CASSRTGVGTEAFF. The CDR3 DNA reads TGTGCCAGCAGCCGGACAGGGGTCGGGACTGAAGCTTTCTTT.

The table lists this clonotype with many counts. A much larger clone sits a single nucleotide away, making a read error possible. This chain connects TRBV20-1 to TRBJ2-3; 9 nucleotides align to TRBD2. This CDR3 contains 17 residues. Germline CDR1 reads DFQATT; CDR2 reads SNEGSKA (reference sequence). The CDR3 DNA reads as TGCTGTGCTAGAGATCTAGGCGGGAGGGGTAGCACAGATACGCAGTATTTT. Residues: CCARDLGGRGSTDTQYF.

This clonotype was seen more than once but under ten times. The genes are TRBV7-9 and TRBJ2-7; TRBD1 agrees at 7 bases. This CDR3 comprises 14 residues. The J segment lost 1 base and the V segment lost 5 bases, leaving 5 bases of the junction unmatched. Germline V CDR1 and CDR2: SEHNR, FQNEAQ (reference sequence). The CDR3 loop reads CASSGRDRSYEQYF. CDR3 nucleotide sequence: TGTGCCAGCAGCGGCAGGGACAGATCCTACGAGCAGTACTTC.

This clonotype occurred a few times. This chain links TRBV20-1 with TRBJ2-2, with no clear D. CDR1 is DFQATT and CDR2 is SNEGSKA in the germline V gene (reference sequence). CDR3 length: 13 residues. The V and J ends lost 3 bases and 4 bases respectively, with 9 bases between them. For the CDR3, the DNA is TGCAGTGCTAGGGGAACATTCACCGGGGAGCTGTTTTTT. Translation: CSARGTFTGELFF.

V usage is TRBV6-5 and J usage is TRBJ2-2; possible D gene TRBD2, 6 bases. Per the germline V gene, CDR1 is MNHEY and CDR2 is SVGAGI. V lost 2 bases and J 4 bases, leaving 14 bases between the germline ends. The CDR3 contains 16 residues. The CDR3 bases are TGTGCCAGCAGTTACGTGGGTAGCGGCGGCACCGGGGAGCTGTTTTTT. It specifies CASSYVGSGGTGELFF.

DNA of the CDR3: TGCGCCAGCAGCCAAGTCGCGGTAGGATCCTCATATGGCTACACCTTC. It specifies CASSQVAVGSSYGYTF. The chain recombines TRBV4-1 with TRBJ1-2, with D hard to call. CDR3 length: 16 residues. The V end lost 1 base, the J end lost 5 bases, and 17 bases lay between the germline ends. CDR1 and CDR2 from the germline V gene are MGHRA and YSYEKL.

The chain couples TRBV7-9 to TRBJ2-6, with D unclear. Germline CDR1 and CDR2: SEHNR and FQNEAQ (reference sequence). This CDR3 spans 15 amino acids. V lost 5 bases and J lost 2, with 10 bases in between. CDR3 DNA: TGTGCCAGCAGCCCTGCTAGGACTGGGGCCAACGTCCTGACTTTC. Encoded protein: CASSPARTGANVLTF.

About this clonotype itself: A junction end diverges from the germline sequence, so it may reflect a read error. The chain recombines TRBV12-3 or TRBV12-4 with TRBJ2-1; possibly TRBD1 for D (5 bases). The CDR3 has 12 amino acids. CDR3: CACRADSNEQFF. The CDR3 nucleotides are TGTGCCTGCAGAGCCGACAGCAATGAGCAGTTCTTC.

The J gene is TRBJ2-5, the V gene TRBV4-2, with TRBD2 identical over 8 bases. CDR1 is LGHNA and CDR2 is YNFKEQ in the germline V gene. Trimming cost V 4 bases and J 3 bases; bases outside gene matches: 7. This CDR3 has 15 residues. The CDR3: CASSLGTSFEETQYF. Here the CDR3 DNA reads TGTGCCAGCAGCCTTGGGACTAGTTTTGAAGAGACCCAGTACTTC.

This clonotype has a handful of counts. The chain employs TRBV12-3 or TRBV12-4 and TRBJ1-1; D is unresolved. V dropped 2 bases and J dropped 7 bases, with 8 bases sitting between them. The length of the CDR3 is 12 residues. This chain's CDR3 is CASSLLSSEAFF. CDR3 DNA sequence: TGTGCCAGCAGTTTATTATCCAGTGAAGCTTTCTTT.

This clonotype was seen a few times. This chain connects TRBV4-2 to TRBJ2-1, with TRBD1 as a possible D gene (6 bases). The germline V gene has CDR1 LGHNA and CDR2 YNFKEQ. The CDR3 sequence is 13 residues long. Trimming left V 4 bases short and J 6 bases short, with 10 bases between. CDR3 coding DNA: TGTGCCAGCAGCCTCCAGGGGAGCAATGAGCAGTTCTTC. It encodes CASSLQGSNEQFF.

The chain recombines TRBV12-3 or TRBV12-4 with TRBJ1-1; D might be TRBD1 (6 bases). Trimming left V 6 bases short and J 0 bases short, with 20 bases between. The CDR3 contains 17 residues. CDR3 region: CASRQNREEGMNTEAFF. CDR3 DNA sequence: TGTGCCAGCAGACAAAACAGGGAAGAAGGGATGAACACTGAAGCTTTCTTT.

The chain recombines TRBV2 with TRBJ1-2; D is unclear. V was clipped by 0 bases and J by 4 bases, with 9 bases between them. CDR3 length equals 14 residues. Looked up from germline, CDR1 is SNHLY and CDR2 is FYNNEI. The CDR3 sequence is CASSEAQTSYGYTF. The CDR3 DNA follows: TGTGCCAGCAGTGAAGCGCAGACAAGCTATGGCTACACCTTC. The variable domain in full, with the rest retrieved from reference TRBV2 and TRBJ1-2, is EPEVTQTPSHQVTQMGQEVILRCVPISNHLYFYWYRQILGQKVEFLVSFYNNEISEKSEIFDDQFSVERPDGSNFTLKIRSTKLEDSAMYFCASSEAQTSYGYTFGSGTRLTVV.

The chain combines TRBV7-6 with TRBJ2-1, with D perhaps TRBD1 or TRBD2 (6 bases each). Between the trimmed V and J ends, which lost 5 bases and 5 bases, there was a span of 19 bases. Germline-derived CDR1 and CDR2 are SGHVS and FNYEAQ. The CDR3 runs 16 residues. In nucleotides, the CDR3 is TGTGCCAGCAGCCACCCCCTAGTGGGGGGCGACAATGAGCAGTTCTTC. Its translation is CASSHPLVGGDNEQFF.

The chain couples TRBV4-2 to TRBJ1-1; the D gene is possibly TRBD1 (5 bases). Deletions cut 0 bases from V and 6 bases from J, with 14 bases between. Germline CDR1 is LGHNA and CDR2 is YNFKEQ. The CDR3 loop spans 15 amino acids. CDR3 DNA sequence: TGTGCCAGCAGCCAAGATGGGGCCGACAGCGCTGAAGCTTTCTTT. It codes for CASSQDGADSAEAFF.

CDR3 nucleotides: TGTGCCAGCAGCTTGACGGGACTATTCACCGGGGAGCTGTTTTTT. This sequence encodes CASSLTGLFTGELFF. The chain has TRBV12-3 or TRBV12-4 and TRBJ2-2, with 7 positions matching TRBD2. The CDR3 is made up of 15 amino acids. With 6 bases clipped from V and 4 bases from J, the junction kept 8 bases outside the gene matches.

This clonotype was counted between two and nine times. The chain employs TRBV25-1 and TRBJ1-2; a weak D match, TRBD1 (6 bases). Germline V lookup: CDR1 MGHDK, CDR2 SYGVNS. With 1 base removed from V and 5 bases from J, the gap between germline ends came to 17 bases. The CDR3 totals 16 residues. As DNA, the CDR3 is TGTGCCAGCAGTGAATGGGGGGCAGGCGGTTCGTATGGCTACACCTTC. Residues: CASSEWGAGGSYGYTF.

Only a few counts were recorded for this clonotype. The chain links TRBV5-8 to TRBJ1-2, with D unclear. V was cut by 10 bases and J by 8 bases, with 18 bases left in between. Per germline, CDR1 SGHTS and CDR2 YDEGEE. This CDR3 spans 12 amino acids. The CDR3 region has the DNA TGTGCCTCCACGCCCGGTGAGGGAGGCTACACCTTC. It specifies CASTPGEGGYTF.

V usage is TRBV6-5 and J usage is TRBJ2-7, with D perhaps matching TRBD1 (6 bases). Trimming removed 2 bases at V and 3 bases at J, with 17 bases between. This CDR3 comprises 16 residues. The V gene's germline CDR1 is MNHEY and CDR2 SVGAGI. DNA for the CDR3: TGTGCCAGCAGTTACCCATCCGGACAGAAACACTACGAGCAGTACTTC. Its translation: CASSYPSGQKHYEQYF.

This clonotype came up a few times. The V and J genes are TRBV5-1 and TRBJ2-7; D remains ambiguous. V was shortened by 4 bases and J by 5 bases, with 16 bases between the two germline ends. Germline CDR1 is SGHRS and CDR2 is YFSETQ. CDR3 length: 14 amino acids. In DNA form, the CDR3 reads TGCGCCAGCAGCAATCCTAGTGGTCGAAACGAGCAGTACTTC. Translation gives CASSNPSGRNEQYF.

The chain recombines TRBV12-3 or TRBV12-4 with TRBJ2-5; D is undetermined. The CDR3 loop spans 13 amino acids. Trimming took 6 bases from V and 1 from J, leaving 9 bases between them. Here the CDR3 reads CASRGRSQETQYF. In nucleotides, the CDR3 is TGTGCCAGCAGAGGACGGTCCCAAGAGACCCAGTACTTC.

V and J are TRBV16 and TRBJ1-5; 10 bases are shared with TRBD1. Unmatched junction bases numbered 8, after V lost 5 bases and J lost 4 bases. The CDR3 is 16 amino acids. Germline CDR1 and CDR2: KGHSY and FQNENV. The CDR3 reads CASSRRQGASNQPQHF. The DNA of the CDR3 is TGTGCCAGCAGCAGAAGACAGGGGGCCTCGAATCAGCCCCAGCATTTT.

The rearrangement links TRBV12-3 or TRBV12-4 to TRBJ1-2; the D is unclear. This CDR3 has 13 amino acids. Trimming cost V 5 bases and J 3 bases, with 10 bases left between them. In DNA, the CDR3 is TGTGCCAGCAGTACAGCGTCCGACTATGGCTACACCTTC. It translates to CASSTASDYGYTF.

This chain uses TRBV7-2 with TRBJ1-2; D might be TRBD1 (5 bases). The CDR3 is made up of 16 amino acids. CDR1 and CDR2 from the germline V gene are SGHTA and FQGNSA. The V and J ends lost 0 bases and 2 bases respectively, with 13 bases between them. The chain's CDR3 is CASSLAWQGENYGYTF. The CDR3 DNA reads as TGTGCCAGCAGCTTAGCGTGGCAGGGCGAAAACTATGGCTACACCTTC. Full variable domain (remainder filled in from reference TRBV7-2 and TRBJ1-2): GAGVSQSPSNKVTEKGKDVELRCDPISGHTALYWYRQSLGQGLEFLIYFQGNSAPDKSGLPSDRFSAERTGGSVSTLTIQRTQQEDSAVYLCASSLAWQGENYGYTFGSGTRLTVV.

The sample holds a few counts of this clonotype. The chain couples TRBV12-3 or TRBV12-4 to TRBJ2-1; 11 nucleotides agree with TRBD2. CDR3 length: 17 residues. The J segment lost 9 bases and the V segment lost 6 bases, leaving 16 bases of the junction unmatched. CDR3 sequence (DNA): TGTGCCAGCAGCTCGAATCTCCTAGCGGGGGGCCGAGGTGAGCAGTTCTTC. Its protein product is CASSSNLLAGGRGEQFF.

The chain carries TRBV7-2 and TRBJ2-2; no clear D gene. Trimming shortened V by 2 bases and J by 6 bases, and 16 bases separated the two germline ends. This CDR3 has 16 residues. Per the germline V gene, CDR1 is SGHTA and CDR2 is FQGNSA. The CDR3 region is CASSLTATILSGELFF. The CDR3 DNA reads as TGTGCCAGCAGCTTAACGGCCACCATTCTGTCCGGGGAGCTGTTTTTT.

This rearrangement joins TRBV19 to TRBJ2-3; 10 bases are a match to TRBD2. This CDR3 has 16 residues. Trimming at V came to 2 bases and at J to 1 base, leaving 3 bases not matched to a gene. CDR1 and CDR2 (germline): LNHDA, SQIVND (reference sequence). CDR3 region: CASSISLAGGTDTQYF. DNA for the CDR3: TGTGCCAGTAGTATAAGCCTAGCGGGGGGCACAGATACGCAGTATTTT.

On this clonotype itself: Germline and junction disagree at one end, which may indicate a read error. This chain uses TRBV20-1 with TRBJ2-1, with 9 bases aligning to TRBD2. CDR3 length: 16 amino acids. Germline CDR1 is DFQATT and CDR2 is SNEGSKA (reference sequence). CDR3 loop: CCAVPWASGNYNEQFF. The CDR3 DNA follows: TGCTGTGCTGTCCCGTGGGCTAGCGGGAATTACAATGAGCAGTTCTTC.